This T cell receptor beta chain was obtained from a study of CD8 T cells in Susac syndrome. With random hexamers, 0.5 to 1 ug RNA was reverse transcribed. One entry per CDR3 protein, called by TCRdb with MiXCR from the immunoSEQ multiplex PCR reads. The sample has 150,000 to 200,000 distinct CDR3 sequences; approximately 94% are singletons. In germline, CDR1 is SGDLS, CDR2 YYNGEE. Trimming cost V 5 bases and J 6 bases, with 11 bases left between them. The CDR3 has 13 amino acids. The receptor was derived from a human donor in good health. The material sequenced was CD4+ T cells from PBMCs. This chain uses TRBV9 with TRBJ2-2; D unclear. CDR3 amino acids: CASRPDGPGELFF. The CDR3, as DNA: TGTGCCAGCAGACCCGACGGCCCCGGGGAGCTGTTTTTT.